These 26 T cell receptor beta chains came from one sample sequenced in a study of OX40 agonist ivuxolimab in advanced cancers. The assay was immunoSEQ multiplex PCR, and TCRdb's table has in-frame clones only and misses some. The table has roughly 63,000 clones, 89% seen once; the top ten hold about 12%. The sequencing here drew on CD4+ or CD8+ T cells sorted from blood, taken in a trial of the OX40 agonist ivuxolimab. These receptors all stem from an adult with an advanced solid tumor such as melanoma, head and neck, liver or kidney cancer.

V gene TRBV5-5 combines with J gene TRBJ1-5; D not resolved. The V gene lost 2 bases and the J gene lost 4 bases, with 4 bases spanning the gap. CDR1 and CDR2 from the germline V gene are SGHKS and YYEKEE (reference sequence). CDR3 length: 12 residues. CDR3 sequence: CASSLENQPQHF. Written as DNA, the CDR3 is TGTGCCAGCAGCTTAGAAAATCAGCCCCAGCATTTT.

This chain links TRBV4-1 with TRBJ2-3, with TRBD2 identical over 8 bases. This CDR3 is built from 19 residues. Trimming took 0 bases from V and 2 from J; bases not matched to a gene: 13. The germline CDR1 and CDR2 sequences are MGHRA and YSYEKL. The CDR3 DNA reads TGCGCCAGCAGCCAAGATAAAGCGGGAGAGACGGGGAACACAGATACGCAGTATTTT. Amino acids: CASSQDKAGETGNTDTQYF.

The chain couples TRBV10-1 to TRBJ1-1; TRBD1 might be the D (6 bases). The germline V and J ends were trimmed by 3 bases and 7 bases, with 21 bases remaining between them. Germline assignment: CDR1 WNHNN and CDR2 SYGVQD (reference sequence). The CDR3 is made up of 16 amino acids. The CDR3 sequence: CASSEGGTWQMDEAFF. CDR3 in DNA: TGCGCCAGCAGTGAAGGAGGGACATGGCAGATGGATGAAGCTTTCTTT.

The chain uses TRBV29-1 and TRBJ2-2; no clear D gene. The CDR3 sequence is 13 residues long. From germline, CDR1 is SQVTM and CDR2 ANQGSEA. V lost 3 bases to trimming and J lost 1 base, with 6 bases between them. The CDR3 here is CSVDAKNTGELFF. In DNA, the CDR3 is TGCAGCGTTGACGCCAAGAACACCGGGGAGCTGTTTTTT.

This rearrangement joins TRBV7-6 to TRBJ1-5; unclear D gene. The V end was cut by 1 base, the J end by 0 bases, with 7 bases between. The CDR3 covers 15 residues. CDR1 is SGHVS, CDR2 FNYEAQ, per germline. The CDR3 bases are TGTGCCAGCAGCTTAGGAGCGGTTAGCAATCAGCCCCAGCATTTT. It specifies CASSLGAVSNQPQHF.

The rearrangement uses TRBV27 and TRBJ2-7; 11 nucleotides agree with TRBD2. V shed 6 bases, J shed 1 base, and the junction held 5 bases outside the gene matches. CDR3 size: 15 residues. Germline CDR1 and CDR2: MNHEY and SMNVEV (reference sequence). The CDR3 spells CASSQTSGTSYEQYF. The CDR3 nucleotides are TGTGCCAGCAGCCAGACTAGCGGGACTTCCTACGAGCAGTACTTC.

This clone is a singleton in its sample. The chain links TRBV6-5 to TRBJ2-4; tentatively, D is TRBD1 (6 bases). The CDR3 sequence is 14 residues long. Germline assignment: CDR1 MNHEY and CDR2 SVGAGI. Trimming removed 0 bases at V and 3 bases at J, with 6 bases between. The CDR3 DNA sequence: TGTGCCAGCAGTTACTCACAGGGCAAAAACATTCAGTACTTC. Translated: CASSYSQGKNIQYF.

The chain combines TRBV6-5 with TRBJ1-1, with D uncertain. This CDR3 has 14 amino acids. Germline V lookup: CDR1 MNHEY, CDR2 SVGAGI. Trimming took off 2 bases at V and 4 bases at J, with 11 bases between the two ends. DNA of the CDR3: TGTGCCAGCAGTTACGCCGGTGGCGGCACTGAAGCTTTCTTT. Residues: CASSYAGGGTEAFF.

The chain recombines TRBV5-4 with TRBJ2-7; D is unresolved. Per the germline V gene, CDR1 is SGHNT and CDR2 is YYREEE (reference sequence). V shed 4 bases and J shed 4 bases, with 12 bases lying between them. This CDR3 is built from 13 residues. The CDR3 here is CASSPRGNYEQYF. The CDR3 DNA reads as TGTGCCAGCAGCCCCCGTGGTAATTACGAGCAGTACTTC.

The CDR3 region has the DNA TGTGCCATCTACAGGGGGCTGGGCTATGGCTACACCTTC. This translates into CAIYRGLGYGYTF. This chain joins TRBV19 and TRBJ1-2; 9 bases map to TRBD1. J was trimmed by 4 bases and V by 10 bases; bases with no gene match: 7. CDR1 is LNHDA, CDR2 SQIVND, per germline (reference sequence). This CDR3 region has 13 residues.

This clone occurred once. This chain uses TRBV5-6 with TRBJ2-1; 8 positions match TRBD2. CDR1 is SGHDT and CDR2 is YYEEEE in the germline V gene. The junction had 6 bases not matched to a gene; V was cut back by 7 bases and J by 3 bases. The CDR3 runs to 14 residues. The CDR3 is CASGFSGSYNEQFF. The CDR3 DNA reads as TGTGCCAGCGGGTTCAGCGGGAGCTACAATGAGCAGTTCTTC.

The rearrangement joins TRBV7-9 to TRBJ2-3; TRBD1 matches at 8 bases. The CDR3 totals 16 residues. V lost 1 base, J lost 0 bases, and 3 bases stayed unmatched. Germline loops: CDR1 SEHNR, CDR2 FQNEAQ (reference sequence). The CDR3 nucleotides read TGTGCCAGCAGCTTAGAAGGGACAGGAAGCACAGATACGCAGTATTTT. Translation gives CASSLEGTGSTDTQYF.

The CDR3 spells CASSEHLTGADTQYF. The CDR3 region has the DNA TGCGCCAGCAGTGAGCACCTCACAGGGGCAGATACGCAGTATTTT. V is TRBV10-2 and J is TRBJ2-3; TRBD1 aligns across 7 bases. CDR3 length equals 15 residues. CDR1 is WSHSY and CDR2 is SAAADI in the germline V gene. J was trimmed by 4 bases and V by 2 bases; bases with no gene match: 6.

The CDR3 DNA follows: TGTGCCAGCAGACTAGCTCTAGCGGTCGCCTACGAGCAGTACTTC. It codes for CASRLALAVAYEQYF. The chain couples TRBV2 to TRBJ2-7, with 7 bases aligning to TRBD2. The CDR3 contains 15 residues. V shed 6 bases and J 2 bases; nucleotides not matched to a gene: 10. The germline V gene has CDR1 SNHLY and CDR2 FYNNEI. Combining the CDR3 with reference TRBV2 and TRBJ2-7 gives the whole variable domain EPEVTQTPSHQVTQMGQEVILRCVPISNHLYFYWYRQILGQKVEFLVSFYNNEISEKSEIFDDQFSVERPDGSNFTLKIRSTKLEDSAMYFCASRLALAVAYEQYFGPGTRLTVT.

This sequence joins TRBV27 and TRBJ1-1; D call uncertain. The V gene lost 2 bases and the J gene lost 1 base, with 8 bases spanning the gap. The germline V gene has CDR1 MNHEY and CDR2 SMNVEV (reference sequence). This CDR3 is built from 14 residues. This CDR3 reads CASSLLRPNTEAFF. CDR3 DNA sequence: TGTGCCAGCAGTTTACTGCGCCCGAACACTGAAGCTTTCTTT.

The chain links TRBV5-1 to TRBJ2-5; a possible D gene is TRBD2 (7 bases). Judging by the DNA end, TRBJ2-7 fits better; the J call may be wrong. CDR3 length equals 14 residues. The germline V gene has CDR1 SGHRS and CDR2 YFSETQ. Written as DNA, the CDR3 is TGCGCCAGCAGCTTGGTCGGGGGGCCCTACGAGCAGTACTTC. Protein sequence: CASSLVGGPYEQYF.

The chain links TRBV5-1 to TRBJ2-7; D possibly corresponds to TRBD2 (7 bases). Per the germline V gene, CDR1 is SGHRS and CDR2 is YFSETQ. The CDR3 spans 14 residues. Trimming took off 4 bases at V and 3 bases at J, with 14 bases between the two ends. The CDR3 DNA sequence: TGCGCCAGCAGCGATCAGGGGAGGGGCTACGAGCAGTACTTC. Its translation is CASSDQGRGYEQYF.

This chain joins TRBV27 and TRBJ2-5, with D unclear. The CDR3 is 14 residues long. The germline V gene encodes CDR1 MNHEY and CDR2 SMNVEV (reference sequence). The V end lost 3 bases, the J end lost 5 bases, and 13 bases lay between the germline ends. CDR3 bases: TGTGCCAGCAGTTTCACGGGCCTGACGGAGACCCAGTACTTC. Its protein product is CASSFTGLTETQYF.

The V and J genes are TRBV2 and TRBJ2-1; D possibly corresponds to TRBD1 (5 bases). There are 14 residues in the CDR3. The germline V gene has CDR1 SNHLY and CDR2 FYNNEI. Between the trimmed V and J ends, which lost 3 bases and 5 bases, there was a span of 11 bases. The DNA of the CDR3 is TGTGCCAGCAGTGAGCAGGGTTCCCACAATGAGCAGTTCTTC. Protein product: CASSEQGSHNEQFF. Complete variable domain (other parts from reference TRBV2 and TRBJ2-1): EPEVTQTPSHQVTQMGQEVILRCVPISNHLYFYWYRQILGQKVEFLVSFYNNEISEKSEIFDDQFSVERPDGSNFTLKIRSTKLEDSAMYFCASSEQGSHNEQFFGPGTRLTVL.

The rearrangement links TRBV18 to TRBJ1-2, with no clear D. CDR1 and CDR2 (germline): KGHSH, LQKENI. Trimming removed 3 bases from V and 4 bases from J, with 12 bases in between. The CDR3 contains 14 residues. CDR3 residues: CASSPPETAYGYTF. For the CDR3, the DNA is TGTGCCAGCTCACCGCCCGAAACAGCCTATGGCTACACCTTC.

The V call is TRBV2, the J call TRBJ2-7, with D unresolved. With 6 bases removed from V and 0 bases from J, the gap between germline ends came to 15 bases. Germline V gene sequence: CDR1 SNHLY, CDR2 FYNNEI. The CDR3 runs 15 residues. CDR3 nucleotides: TGTGCCAGCAGCGCCGCGGTGCGGAGCTCCTACGAGCAGTACTTC. Residues: CASSAAVRSSYEQYF.

The J gene is TRBJ2-4, the V gene TRBV7-9; unclear D gene. V shed 1 base and J shed 6 bases, with 4 bases lying between them. The CDR3 covers 12 residues. Germline V gene lookup returns CDR1 SEHNR and CDR2 FQNEAQ (reference sequence). The DNA of the CDR3 is TGTGCCAGCAGCTTAGGGGGAAACATTCAGTACTTC. This gives the protein CASSLGGNIQYF.

CDR3: CASRESAGSSYEQYF. In DNA form, the CDR3 reads TGTGCCAGCAGAGAATCAGCGGGGAGCTCCTACGAGCAGTACTTC. The genes are TRBV2 and TRBJ2-7; TRBD2 matches 7 bases. After removal of 6 bases from V and 0 bases from J, the junction contained 8 bases not matched to a gene. CDR1 and CDR2 (germline): SNHLY, FYNNEI. The CDR3 has 15 residues. The whole variable domain, filled in from reference TRBV2 and TRBJ2-7, reads EPEVTQTPSHQVTQMGQEVILRCVPISNHLYFYWYRQILGQKVEFLVSFYNNEISEKSEIFDDQFSVERPDGSNFTLKIRSTKLEDSAMYFCASRESAGSSYEQYFGPGTRLTVT.

This rearrangement joins TRBV11-1 to TRBJ2-1, with 12 bases that match TRBD2. With 5 bases clipped from V and 8 bases from J, the junction kept 10 bases outside the gene matches. CDR3 length: 16 residues. Germline V lookup: CDR1 SGHAT, CDR2 FQDESV (reference sequence). DNA for the CDR3: TGTGCCAGCAGCGACCTGACTAGCGGGAGCGGATATGAGCAGTTCTTC. Translating gives CASSDLTSGSGYEQFF.

This chain joins TRBV15 and TRBJ2-3, with D possibly matching TRBD2 (5 bases). V was clipped by 3 bases and J by 0 bases, with 13 bases between them. CDR1 is LNHNV, CDR2 YYDKDF, per germline (reference sequence). This CDR3 has 16 residues. For the CDR3, the DNA is TGTGCCACCAGCAGGGAGGCAGCGAGCAGCACAGATACGCAGTATTTT. This gives the protein CATSREAASSTDTQYF.

The chain combines TRBV5-1 with TRBJ1-1, with 7 nucleotides matching TRBD1. The CDR3 has 15 amino acids. V shed 3 bases and J 6 bases; nucleotides not matched to a gene: 11. CDR1 SGHRS and CDR2 YFSETQ come from the germline V gene. CDR3 residues: CASSSPTGKGSEAFF. The CDR3 nucleotides read TGCGCCAGCAGCTCCCCGACAGGGAAGGGCTCTGAAGCTTTCTTT.